This T cell receptor (beta chain) was profiled in a study of blood T cell repertoires in COVID-19. Study-level information: Samples of COVID-19 (acute and convalescent) were obtained from the United States, Italy and Spain. The cDNA or gDNA used as material had been derived from T cells, B-cell-depleted T cells, or PBMCs.

Trimming removed 5 bases from V and 6 bases from J; junction bases left unmatched: 4. The germline CDR1 and CDR2 sequences are SGHRS and YFSETQ. The CDR3 has 14 residues. Methods used by the authors: Amplification of reference gene primers was used by the study to estimate nucleated cell counts. Only in-frame clones appear in the TCRdb table, and some are missing; sequencing was by immunoSEQ multiplex PCR. Clone size and V and J calls were adopted from that table, with D and trimming inferred from the DNA. The sample contains around 250,000 clones, approximately 86% of which appear only once. Sequencing was done on a sample of peripheral blood. The receptor's source is a woman in her 70s with active or convalescent COVID-19. V and J are TRBV5-1 and TRBJ1-4; TRBD1 matches at 10 bases. The CDR3 reads CASSFGQGDEKLFF. Here the CDR3 DNA reads TGCGCCAGCAGTTTTGGACAGGGGGATGAAAAACTGTTTTTT.